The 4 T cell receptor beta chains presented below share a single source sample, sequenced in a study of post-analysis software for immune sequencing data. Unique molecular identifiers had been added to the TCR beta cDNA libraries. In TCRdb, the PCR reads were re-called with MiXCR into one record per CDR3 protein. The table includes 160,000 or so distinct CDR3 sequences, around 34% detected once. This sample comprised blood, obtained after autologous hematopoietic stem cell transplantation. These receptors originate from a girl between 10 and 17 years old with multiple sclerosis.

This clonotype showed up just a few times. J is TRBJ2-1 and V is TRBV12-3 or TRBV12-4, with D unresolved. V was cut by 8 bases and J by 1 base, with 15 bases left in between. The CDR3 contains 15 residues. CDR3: CASLRVWRSYNEQFF. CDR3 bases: TGTGCCAGCTTACGAGTATGGCGGTCCTACAATGAGCAGTTCTTC.

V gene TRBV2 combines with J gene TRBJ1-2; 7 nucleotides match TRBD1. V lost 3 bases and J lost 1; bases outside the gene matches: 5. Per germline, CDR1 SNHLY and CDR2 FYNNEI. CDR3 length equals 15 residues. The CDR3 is CASSDPTGDNYGYTF. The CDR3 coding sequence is TGTGCCAGCAGTGATCCCACAGGGGATAACTATGGCTACACCTTC.

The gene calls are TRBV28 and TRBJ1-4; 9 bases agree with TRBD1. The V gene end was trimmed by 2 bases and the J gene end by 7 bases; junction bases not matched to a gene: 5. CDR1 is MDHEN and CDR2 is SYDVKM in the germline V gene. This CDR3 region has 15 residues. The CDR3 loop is CASSLGDRVAEKLFF. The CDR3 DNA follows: TGTGCCAGCAGTTTAGGGGACAGGGTGGCTGAAAAACTGTTTTTT.

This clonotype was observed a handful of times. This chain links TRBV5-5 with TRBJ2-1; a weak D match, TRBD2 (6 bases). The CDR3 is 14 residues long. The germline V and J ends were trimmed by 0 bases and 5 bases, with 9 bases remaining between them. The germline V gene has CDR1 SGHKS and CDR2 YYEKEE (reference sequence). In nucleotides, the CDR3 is TGTGCCAGCAGCTTGGGCGGGAATAACAATGAGCAGTTCTTC. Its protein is CASSLGGNNNEQFF.